What follows is one T cell receptor beta chain and its context. Its antigen is not identified. Arm-PCR of CDR3 regions with iRepertoire HTBI primers generated TCR beta libraries. Per the original data handling: Segment identification across samples yielded 50 to 80 TRBV and roughly 14 TRBJ segments. TCRdb reprocessed the multiplex PCR reads via MiXCR and lists one record per CDR3 protein. Here the V and J calls rest on TCRdb's processing, not on the authors' analysis. In the table there are around 330,000 distinct CDR3 sequences, 15% to 20% of which are singletons. The source of the sample is a study of regulatory T cells in long-lasting Graves disease. Study-wide findings and caveats: Persistent Graves' patients showed a TCR diversity that was lower than that of newly diagnosed ones.

As to time point: newly diagnosed GD, antithyroid drugs for less than 3 months. From RNA extracted from PBMCs, the TCR library was made. Sequencing was performed on peripheral blood mononuclear cells (PBMCs), taken at new diagnosis, from a patient treated with antithyroid drugs. This TCR was sampled from a female donor with Graves disease.

This chain's CDR3 is CASDRTGAYNEQFF. The CDR3 DNA is TGCGCCAGCGATAGGACAGGGGCTTACAATGAGCAGTTCTTC. The chain links TRBV5-1 to TRBJ2-1; 9 nucleotides line up with TRBD1. CDR1 SGHRS and CDR2 YFSETQ come from the germline V gene. CDR3 length equals 14 residues. With 7 bases clipped from V and 4 bases from J, the junction kept 6 bases outside the gene matches.